The next 11 T cell receptor beta chains were all read from a single sample in a study of T cells after yellow fever vaccination. TCRdb processed the 5' RACE reads anew with MiXCR; each CDR3 protein has one entry. The table records about 63,000 distinct CDR3 sequences, approximately 8% of them present only once. The sequenced sample was CD8+ T cells sorted from PBMCs, obtained 15 days after the yellow fever booster vaccination. All receptors derive from a man younger than 40 who received the YFV17D yellow fever vaccine.

This clonotype was counted at least ten times. The J gene is TRBJ1-2, the V gene TRBV4-2; D gene uncertain. The V gene's germline CDR1 is LGHNA and CDR2 YNFKEQ. V gave up 2 bases and J gave up 2 bases, with 3 bases separating them. The CDR3 extends over 12 amino acids. CDR3 DNA: TGTGCCAGCAGCCAACAGAACTATGGCTACACCTTC. It specifies CASSQQNYGYTF.

This clonotype is termed medium-sized (0.01 to 0.1%). The chain has TRBV20-1 and TRBJ2-1, with 10 bases that match TRBD2. With 5 bases clipped from V and 9 bases from J, the junction kept 4 bases outside the gene matches. Germline CDR1 reads DFQATT; CDR2 reads SNEGSKA (reference sequence). The CDR3 sequence is 12 residues long. The CDR3 region is CSAAAGGIEQFF. CDR3 in DNA: TGCAGTGCTGCAGCGGGAGGGATTGAGCAGTTCTTC.

This clonotype was detected ten times or more. The V call is TRBV15, the J call TRBJ2-7; the D gene is possibly TRBD2 (5 bases). CDR1 LNHNV and CDR2 YYDKDF come from the germline V gene (reference sequence). This CDR3 region has 15 residues. The V end was cut by 0 bases, the J end by 5 bases, with 14 bases between. CDR3 protein: CATSRDRWSGNEQYF. For the CDR3, the DNA is TGTGCCACCAGCAGAGATCGGTGGTCGGGGAACGAGCAGTACTTC. Drawing the rest from reference TRBV15 and TRBJ2-7, the complete variable domain is DAMVIQNPRYQVTQFGKPVTLSCSQTLNHNVMYWYQQKSSQAPKLLFHYYDKDFNNEADTPDNFQSRRPNTSFCFLDIRSPGLGDTAMYLCATSRDRWSGNEQYFGPGTRLTVT.

Many counts were recorded for this clonotype. V usage is TRBV3-1 and J usage is TRBJ2-1; 11 bases are shared with TRBD2. V was pared by 1 base and J by 2 bases, with 4 bases of the junction left unmatched. CDR3 length equals 17 residues. The V gene's germline CDR1 is LGHDT and CDR2 YNNKEL (reference sequence). CDR3 DNA: TGTGCCAGCAGCCAAGGACTAGCGGGAAGAACCTACAATGAGCAGTTCTTC. Translating gives CASSQGLAGRTYNEQFF.

This clonotype was seen many times. The CDR3 here is CASSLGGPSYEQYF. CDR3 nucleotides: TGCGCCAGCAGCCTGGGGGGCCCCTCCTACGAGCAGTACTTC. The chain joins TRBV5-1 to TRBJ2-7; perhaps D is TRBD1 or TRBD2 (6 bases each). CDR3 length equals 14 residues. The germline gives CDR1 SGHRS, CDR2 YFSETQ. The V gene lost 4 bases and the J gene lost 0 bases, with 11 bases spanning the gap.

This clonotype occurred many times. The chain employs TRBV19 and TRBJ2-7; D possibly corresponds to TRBD1 (6 bases). V lost 8 bases to trimming and J lost 3 bases, with 11 bases between them. The CDR3 extends over 12 amino acids. In germline, CDR1 is LNHDA, CDR2 SQIVND (reference sequence). CDR3 bases: TGTGCCAGTCGAGGACAGCACTACGAGCAGTACTTC. Its protein is CASRGQHYEQYF. Full variable domain (missing parts from reference TRBV19 and TRBJ2-7): DGGITQSPKYLFRKEGQNVTLSCEQNLNHDAMYWYRQDPGQGLRLIYYSQIVNDFQKGDIAEGYSVSREKKESFPLTVTSAQKNPTAFYLCASRGQHYEQYFGPGTRLTVT.

In its sample, this clonotype was seen many times. The chain joins TRBV7-2 to TRBJ2-7; D is uncertain. The germline V and J ends were trimmed by 0 bases and 5 bases, with 11 bases remaining between them. The CDR3 consists of 14 residues. Per the germline V gene, CDR1 is SGHTA and CDR2 is FQGNSA. The CDR3 DNA is TGTGCCAGCAGCTTAGCGTTGACGGGCCACGAGCAGTACTTC. Protein product: CASSLALTGHEQYF.

This clonotype was picked up many times. The gene calls are TRBV27 and TRBJ2-7; 11 bases fit TRBD2. In germline, CDR1 is MNHEY, CDR2 SMNVEV (reference sequence). J was trimmed by 4 bases and V by 0 bases; bases with no gene match: 5. The CDR3 runs 16 residues. The CDR3 sequence is CASSLSILAGVYEQYF. The CDR3 DNA reads as TGTGCCAGCAGTTTATCGATACTAGCGGGAGTTTACGAGCAGTACTTC.

At least ten counts were recorded for this clonotype. The chain recombines TRBV29-1 with TRBJ2-1; D call uncertain. Germline V CDR1 and CDR2: SQVTM, ANQGSEA. V dropped 6 bases and J dropped 4 bases, with 19 bases sitting between them. CDR3 size: 15 residues. As DNA, the CDR3 is TGCAGCGTGACGGCTATGGCCCCCCCTTACAATGAGCAGTTCTTC. Protein product: CSVTAMAPPYNEQFF.

This clonotype came up many times. The chain has TRBV7-9 and TRBJ2-1; no clear D gene. Germline V gene lookup returns CDR1 SEHNR and CDR2 FQNEAQ (reference sequence). The CDR3 runs to 13 residues. Trimming cost V 5 bases and J 0 bases, with 5 bases left between them. CDR3 sequence (DNA): TGTGCCAGCAGCCTCCCCTCCTACAATGAGCAGTTCTTC. It translates to CASSLPSYNEQFF.

This clonotype has a count of ten or more. The V call is TRBV28, the J call TRBJ1-6, with TRBD1 matching over 8 bases. J lost 16 bases, V lost 6 bases, and 5 bases had no gene match. This CDR3 spans 11 amino acids. The germline V gene encodes CDR1 MDHEN and CDR2 SYDVKM. DNA for the CDR3: TGTGCCAGCAGCCTAGACAGGGGACTCCACTTT. The encoded protein is CASSLDRGLHF.